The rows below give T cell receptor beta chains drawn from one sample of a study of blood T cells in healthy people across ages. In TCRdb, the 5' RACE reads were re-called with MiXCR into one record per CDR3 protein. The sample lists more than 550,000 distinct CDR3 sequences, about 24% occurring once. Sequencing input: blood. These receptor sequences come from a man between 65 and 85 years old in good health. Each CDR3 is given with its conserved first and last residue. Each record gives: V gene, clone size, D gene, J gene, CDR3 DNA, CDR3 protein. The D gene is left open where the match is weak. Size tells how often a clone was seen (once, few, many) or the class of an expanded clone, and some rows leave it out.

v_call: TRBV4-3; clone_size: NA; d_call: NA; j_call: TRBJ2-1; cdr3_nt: TGCGCCAGCAGCCCTCTAAGGGGGAGGGCCCCCTACAATGAGCAGTTCTTC; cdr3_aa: CASSPLRGRAPYNEQFF
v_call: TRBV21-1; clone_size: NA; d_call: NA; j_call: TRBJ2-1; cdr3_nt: TGTGCCAGCAGCAAAGGGCAGCAACACCCCTTGCTCTACAATGAGCAGTTCTTC; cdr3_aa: CASSKGQQHPLLYNEQFF
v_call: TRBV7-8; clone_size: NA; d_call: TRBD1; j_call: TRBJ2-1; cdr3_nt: TGTGCCAGCAGCCTAACCGGGACAGGGTCCAATGAGCAGTTCTTC; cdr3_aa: CASSLTGTGSNEQFF
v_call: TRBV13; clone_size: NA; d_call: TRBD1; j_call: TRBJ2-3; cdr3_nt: TGTGCCAGCAGTCCTACCGCCGGGACAGGGAGCACAGATACGCAGTATTTT; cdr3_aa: CASSPTAGTGSTDTQYF
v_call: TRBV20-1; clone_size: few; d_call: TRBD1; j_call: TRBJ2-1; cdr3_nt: TGCAGTGCTTCGGACAGGGCCTATGAGCAGTTCTTC; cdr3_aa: CSASDRAYEQFF
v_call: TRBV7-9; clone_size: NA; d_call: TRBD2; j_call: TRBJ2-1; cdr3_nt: TGTGCCAGCAGCTCGACTAGCGGAGACTACAATGAGCAGCTCTTC; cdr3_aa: CASSSTSGDYNEQLF
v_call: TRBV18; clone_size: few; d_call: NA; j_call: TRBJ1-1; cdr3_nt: TGTGCCAGCTCACCACGGGTTGTGAACACTGAAGCTTTCTTT; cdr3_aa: CASSPRVVNTEAFF
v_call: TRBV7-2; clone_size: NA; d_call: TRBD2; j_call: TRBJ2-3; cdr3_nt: TGTGCCAGCAGCTTATTGGCTAGCGGGAGGGCTTCGGATACGCAGTATTTT; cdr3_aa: CASSLLASGRASDTQYF
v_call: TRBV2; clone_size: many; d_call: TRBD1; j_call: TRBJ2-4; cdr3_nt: TGTGCCAGCAAGAGTGACAGGGGGGCCTCCTATGCCAAAAACATTCAGTACTTC; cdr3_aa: CASKSDRGASYAKNIQYF
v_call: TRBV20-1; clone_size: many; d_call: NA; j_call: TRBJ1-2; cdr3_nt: TGCAGTGCCGGAATTCGGAATGGCTACACCTTC; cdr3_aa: CSAGIRNGYTF
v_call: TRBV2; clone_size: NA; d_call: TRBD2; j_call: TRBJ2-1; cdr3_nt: TGTGCCAGCAGTGAAGAGGTAGCGGGCAATGAGCAGTTCTTC; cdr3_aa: CASSEEVAGNEQFF
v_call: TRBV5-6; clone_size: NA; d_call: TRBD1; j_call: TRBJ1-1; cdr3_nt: TGTGCCAGCAGCCCGCCCGGACAGGGGTGGACTGAAGCTTTCTTT; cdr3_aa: CASSPPGQGWTEAFF
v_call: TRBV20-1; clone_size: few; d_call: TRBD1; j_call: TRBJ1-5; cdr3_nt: TGCAGTGCTAGGGACAGGGGGAATCCGCCCCAGCATTTT; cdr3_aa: CSARDRGNPPQHF
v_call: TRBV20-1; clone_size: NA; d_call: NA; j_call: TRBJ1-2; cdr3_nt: TGCAGTGCTAGAGAGGCAGGACACTATGGCTACACCTTC; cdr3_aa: CSAREAGHYGYTF
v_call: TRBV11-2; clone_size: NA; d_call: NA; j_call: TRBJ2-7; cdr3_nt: TGTGCCAGCAGCTTAGATGGCTTAGGCTACGAGCAGTACTTC; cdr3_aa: CASSLDGLGYEQYF
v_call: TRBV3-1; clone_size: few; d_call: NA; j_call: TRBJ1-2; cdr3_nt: TGTGCCAGCAGCCCCCGTGGGCAGTACTATGGCTACACCTTC; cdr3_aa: CASSPRGQYYGYTF
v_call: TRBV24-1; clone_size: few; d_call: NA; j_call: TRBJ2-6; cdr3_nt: TGTGCCACCAGTGATCCCACCTCTGGGGCCAACGTCCTGACTTTC; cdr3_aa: CATSDPTSGANVLTF
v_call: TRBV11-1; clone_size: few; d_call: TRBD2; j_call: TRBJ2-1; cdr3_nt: TGTGCCAGCAGCCCTCTAGCGGACAATGAGCAGTTCTTC; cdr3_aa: CASSPLADNEQFF
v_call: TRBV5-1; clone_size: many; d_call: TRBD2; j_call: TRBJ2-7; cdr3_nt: TGCGCCAGCAGCTTGGGACTAGCGGGGGTGTACGAGCAGTACTTC; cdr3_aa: CASSLGLAGVYEQYF
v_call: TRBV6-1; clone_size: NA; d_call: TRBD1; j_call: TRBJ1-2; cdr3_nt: TGTGCCAGCAGGCGAACACAGGGGGCCACGGGCTATGGCTACACCTTC; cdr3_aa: CASRRTQGATGYGYTF
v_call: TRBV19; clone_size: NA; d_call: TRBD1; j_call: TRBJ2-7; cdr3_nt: TGTGCCAGTAGAACCTCCGGGACAGGGGTCAACGAGCAGTACTTC; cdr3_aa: CASRTSGTGVNEQYF
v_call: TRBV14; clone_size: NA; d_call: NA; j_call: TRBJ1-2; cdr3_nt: TGTGCCAGCAGCCAAGACCCTACAGGGTTCTATGGCTACACCTTC; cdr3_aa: CASSQDPTGFYGYTF
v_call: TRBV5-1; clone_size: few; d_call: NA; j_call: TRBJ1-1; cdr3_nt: TGCGCCAGCAGCACGGGACAAAGGGACACTGAAGCTTTCTTT; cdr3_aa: CASSTGQRDTEAFF
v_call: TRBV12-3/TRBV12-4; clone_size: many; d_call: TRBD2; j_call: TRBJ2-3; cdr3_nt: TGTGCCAGCACCCATTCGGGCGGGAGAGCAGATACGCAGTATTTT; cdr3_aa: CASTHSGGRADTQYF
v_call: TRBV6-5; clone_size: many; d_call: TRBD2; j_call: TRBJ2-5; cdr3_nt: TGTGCCAGCAGACCGTACCAGGGACTAGCGAGAGAGACCCAGTACTTC; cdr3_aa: CASRPYQGLARETQYF
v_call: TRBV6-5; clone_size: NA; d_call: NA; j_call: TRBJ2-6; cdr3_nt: TGTGCCAGCAGTTATTCGGGAAGGGCTGGGGCCAACGTCCTGACTTTC; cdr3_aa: CASSYSGRAGANVLTF
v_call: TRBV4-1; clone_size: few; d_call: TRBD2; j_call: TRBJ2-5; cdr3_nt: TGCGCCAGCAGCCAGACCGGAATAGCGGGAGAGGAGACCCAGTACTTC; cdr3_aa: CASSQTGIAGEETQYF
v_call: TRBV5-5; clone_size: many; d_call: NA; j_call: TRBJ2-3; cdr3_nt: TGTGCCAGCAGCTCACTAAGCCGCCCAGATACGCAGTATTTT; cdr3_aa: CASSSLSRPDTQYF
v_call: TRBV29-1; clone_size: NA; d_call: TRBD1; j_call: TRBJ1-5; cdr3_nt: TGCAGCGTTTCAACAGGGGGCGACCATCAGCCCCAGCATTTT; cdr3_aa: CSVSTGGDHQPQHF
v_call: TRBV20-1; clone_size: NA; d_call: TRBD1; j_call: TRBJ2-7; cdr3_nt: TGCAGTGCAATCCGGACAGGGGGTGTCTACGAGCAGTACTTC; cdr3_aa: CSAIRTGGVYEQYF
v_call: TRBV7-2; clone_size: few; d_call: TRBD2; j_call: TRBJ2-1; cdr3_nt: TGTGCCAGCAGCTTACGCGGGAGCACGAGTGAGCAGTTCTTC; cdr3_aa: CASSLRGSTSEQFF
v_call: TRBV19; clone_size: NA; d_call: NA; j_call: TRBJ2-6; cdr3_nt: TGTGCCAGTAGTCCTTGGGACTCTGGGGCCAACGTCCTGACTTTC; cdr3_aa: CASSPWDSGANVLTF
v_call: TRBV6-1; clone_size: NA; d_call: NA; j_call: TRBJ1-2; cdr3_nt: TGTGCCAGCCCCGGAGGTGAGGCTGGCTACACCTTC; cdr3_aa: CASPGGEAGYTF
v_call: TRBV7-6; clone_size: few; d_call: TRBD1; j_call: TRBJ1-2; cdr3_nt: TGTGCCAGCAGCCCCGGGACAGGGGGCAGCTATGGCTACACCTTC; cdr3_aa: CASSPGTGGSYGYTF
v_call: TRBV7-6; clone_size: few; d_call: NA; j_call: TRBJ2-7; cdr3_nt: TGTGCCAGCAGCTTAGAGGCAACCTACGAGCAGTACTTC; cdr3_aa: CASSLEATYEQYF
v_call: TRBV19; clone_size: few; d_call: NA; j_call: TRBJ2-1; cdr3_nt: TGTGCCAGTAGTATCTCGGGGAATGAGCAGCTCTTC; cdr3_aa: CASSISGNEQLF
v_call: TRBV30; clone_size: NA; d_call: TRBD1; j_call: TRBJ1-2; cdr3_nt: TGTGCCTGGACAGGGGGTTCGGATGGCTACACCTTC; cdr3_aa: CAWTGGSDGYTF
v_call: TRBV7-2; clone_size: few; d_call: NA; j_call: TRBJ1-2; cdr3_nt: TGTGCCAGCAGCTTATCGCGGGCAGGCAACTATGGCTACACCTTC; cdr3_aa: CASSLSRAGNYGYTF
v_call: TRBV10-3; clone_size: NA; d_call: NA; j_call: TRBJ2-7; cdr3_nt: TGTGCCATCAGTGAGGTTCCCCTTTCGAGTCAGGGTACCGAGCAGTACTTC; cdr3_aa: CAISEVPLSSQGTEQYF
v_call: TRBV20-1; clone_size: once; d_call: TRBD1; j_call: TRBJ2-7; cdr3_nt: TGCAGTGCTTCCGGGACAGGGAGGTCTTACGAGCAGTACTTC; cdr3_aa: CSASGTGRSYEQYF
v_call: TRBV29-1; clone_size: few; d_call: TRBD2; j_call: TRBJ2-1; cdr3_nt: TGCAGTGGGCGGGGGGGACTCTGGGACAATGAGCAGTTCTTC; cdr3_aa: CSGRGGLWDNEQFF
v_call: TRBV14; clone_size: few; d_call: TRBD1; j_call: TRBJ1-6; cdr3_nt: TGTGCCAGCAGCCCATCCAGGGGGGCCCCTCTTCGCTTT; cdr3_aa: CASSPSRGAPLRF
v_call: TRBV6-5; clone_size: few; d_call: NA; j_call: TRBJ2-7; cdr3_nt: TGTGCCAGCAGTTACTCTGACACTTACGAGCAGTACTTC; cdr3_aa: CASSYSDTYEQYF
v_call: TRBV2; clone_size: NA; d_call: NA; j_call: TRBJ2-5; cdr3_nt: TGTGCCAGCAGTGGTGCCTACGGAGAGACCCAGTACTTC; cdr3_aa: CASSGAYGETQYF
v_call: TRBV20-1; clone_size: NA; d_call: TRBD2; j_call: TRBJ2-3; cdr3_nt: TGCAGTGCTAGGACCACTAGCGGGTTATACACAGATACGCAGTATTTT; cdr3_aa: CSARTTSGLYTDTQYF
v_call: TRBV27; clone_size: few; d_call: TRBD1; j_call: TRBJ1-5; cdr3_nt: TGTGCCAGCAGCCCGCCGGACAGGGGACCCAGCAATCAGCCCCAGCATTTT; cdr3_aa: CASSPPDRGPSNQPQHF
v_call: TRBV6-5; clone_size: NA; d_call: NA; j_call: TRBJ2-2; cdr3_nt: TGTGCCAGCAGTGGGGTACGGCCGAACACCGGGGAGCTGTTTTTT; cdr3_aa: CASSGVRPNTGELFF
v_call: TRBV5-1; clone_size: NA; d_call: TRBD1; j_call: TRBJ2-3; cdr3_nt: TGCGCCAGCAGCTCTGGAGGGGACAGGCGATCAGATACGCAGTATTTT; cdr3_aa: CASSSGGDRRSDTQYF
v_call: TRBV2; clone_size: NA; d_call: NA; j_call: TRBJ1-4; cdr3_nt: TGTGCCGGCCGGATCCTCGGGGAAAAACTGTTTTTT; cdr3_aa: CAGRILGEKLFF
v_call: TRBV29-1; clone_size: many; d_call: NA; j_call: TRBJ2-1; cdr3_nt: TGCAGCCCCCTCGTAAATTACAATGAGCAGTTCTTC; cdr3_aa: CSPLVNYNEQFF
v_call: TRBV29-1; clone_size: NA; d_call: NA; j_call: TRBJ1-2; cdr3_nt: TGCAGCGTTGAAAAGGGCTACACCTTC; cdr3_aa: CSVEKGYTF
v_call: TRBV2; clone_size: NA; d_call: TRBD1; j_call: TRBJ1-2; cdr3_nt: TGTGCCAGCAACAGACAGGGGAACTATGGCTACACCTTC; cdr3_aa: CASNRQGNYGYTF
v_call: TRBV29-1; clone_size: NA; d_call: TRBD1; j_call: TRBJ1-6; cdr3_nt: TGCAGCGTCAAAATCCGGGACAGGGAGAATTCACCCCTCCACTTT; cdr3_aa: CSVKIRDRENSPLHF
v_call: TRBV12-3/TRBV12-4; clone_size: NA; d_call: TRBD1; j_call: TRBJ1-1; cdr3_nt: TGTGCCAGCATCCTGGGACAGACCAACACTGAAGCTTTCTTT; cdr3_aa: CASILGQTNTEAFF
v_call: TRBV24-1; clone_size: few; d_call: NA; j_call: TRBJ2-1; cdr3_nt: TGTGCCACCAGTGAAAAAACTAGTTATCCCTACAATGAGCAGTTCTTC; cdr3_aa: CATSEKTSYPYNEQFF
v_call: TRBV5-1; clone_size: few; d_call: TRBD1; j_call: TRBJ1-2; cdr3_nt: TGCGCCAGCAGCCTCAACAGGGACAGTCGTTTCTATGGCTACACCTTC; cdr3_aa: CASSLNRDSRFYGYTF
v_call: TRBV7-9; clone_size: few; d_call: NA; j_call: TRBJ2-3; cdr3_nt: TGTGCCAGCAGCCCCCCGGGACAATCTACCACAGATACGCAGTATTTT; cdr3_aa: CASSPPGQSTTDTQYF